Each of the 28 T cell receptor beta chains below was sequenced from the same sample in a study of cytomegalovirus exposure and HLA in healthy donors (dated by TCRdb to about 2017). Libraries were constructed by the immunoSEQ multiplex PCR assay. The table comes from immuneACCESS by way of TCRdb, which keeps in-frame sequences with V and J called. Part of the clones is missing from these tables; in studies checked, under half for an unresolved V gene and the rest for unknown reasons. The sample data list about 240,000 clones, and approximately 86% of these were observed just once. The ten biggest clones cover 0.95% to 1.5% of the sample. Sequencing used PBMCs. These receptors all stem from a woman aged 25 to 45 in good health and CMV-seropositive.

The chain uses TRBV27 and TRBJ2-7; 7 positions match TRBD2. Germline-derived CDR1 and CDR2 are MNHEY and SMNVEV (reference sequence). This CDR3 is 17 amino acids long. V shed 2 bases and J 4 bases; nucleotides not matched to a gene: 14. The CDR3 reads CASSLGTPLSGGYEQYF. As DNA, the CDR3 is TGTGCCAGCAGTTTAGGAACCCCTCTATCGGGGGGTTACGAGCAGTACTTC.

V and J are TRBV19 and TRBJ2-7; 7 bases map to TRBD1. Per germline, CDR1 LNHDA and CDR2 SQIVND (reference sequence). The CDR3 length is 15 residues. The V segment lost 5 bases and the J segment 0 bases; nucleotides outside the gene matches: 7. As DNA, the CDR3 is TGTGCCAGTAGTCCTAGCAGGGGGATCTCCTACGAGCAGTACTTC. Translating gives CASSPSRGISYEQYF.

V is TRBV5-1 and J is TRBJ2-7, with TRBD1 identical over 7 bases. The CDR3 consists of 16 residues. The germline CDR1 and CDR2 sequences are SGHRS and YFSETQ. V lost 7 bases, J lost 9 bases, and 22 bases stayed unmatched. Here the CDR3 DNA reads TGCGCCAGCTCCCTAGCCGGGGACAGACCCGGTTCAGGGCAGTACTTC. Its protein product is CASSLAGDRPGSGQYF.

This chain links TRBV7-9 with TRBJ2-7; D is possibly TRBD1 (6 bases). Trimming removed 5 bases at V and 4 bases at J, with 21 bases between. There are 16 residues in the CDR3. Germline CDR1 is SEHNR and CDR2 is FQNEAQ (reference sequence). The CDR3 DNA reads as TGTGCCAGCAGCCTCAACGACGGGACATCCCCTTACGAGCAGTACTTC. It codes for CASSLNDGTSPYEQYF.

The V call is TRBV7-6, the J call TRBJ1-1; D unresolved. V shed 3 bases and J shed 0 bases, with 8 bases lying between them. This CDR3 contains 14 residues. Germline lookup yields CDR1 SGHVS and CDR2 FNYEAQ. Here the CDR3 DNA reads TGTGCCAGCAGCTTTAACACCGTGAACACTGAAGCTTTCTTT. Residues: CASSFNTVNTEAFF.

The V and J genes are TRBV27 and TRBJ2-1; D is perhaps TRBD1 (5 bases). The CDR3 has 14 residues. V lost 2 bases to trimming and J lost 5 bases, with 10 bases between them. The germline V gene encodes CDR1 MNHEY and CDR2 SMNVEV (reference sequence). The CDR3 region has the DNA TGTGCCAGCAGTTTAGGGGCAGGGAACAATGAGCAGTTCTTC. Its translation: CASSLGAGNNEQFF.

The CDR3 DNA reads as TGTGCCAGCAGCTTAACGAGGATGAACACTGAAGCTTTCTTT. As protein: CASSLTRMNTEAFF. The chain links TRBV11-3 to TRBJ1-1; the D is unclear. Per the germline V gene, CDR1 is SGHNT and CDR2 is YENEEA. The CDR3 loop spans 14 amino acids. The V end was cut by 2 bases, the J end by 0 bases, with 7 bases between.

Only one count was recorded for this clone. The V call is TRBV7-9, the J call TRBJ1-2; 9 nucleotides line up with TRBD1. This CDR3 comprises 14 residues. Per germline, CDR1 SEHNR and CDR2 FQNEAQ (reference sequence). Germline trimming cut 5 bases from V and 7 bases from J; bases unmatched to any gene: 8. CDR3 DNA: TGTGCCAGCAGCGCAGGGGACAGGGCTCGTGGCTACACCTTC. Protein: CASSAGDRARGYTF.

The CDR3 reads CASSSRLAGVGDEQFF. CDR3 DNA sequence: TGTGCCAGCAGCTCCCGACTAGCGGGAGTTGGAGATGAGCAGTTCTTC. The gene calls are TRBV7-9 and TRBJ2-1; TRBD2 matches 12 bases. The trim removed 4 bases at V and 8 bases at J, leaving 9 bases unmatched. Germline CDR1 and CDR2: SEHNR and FQNEAQ (reference sequence). CDR3 length: 16 residues.

The rearrangement joins TRBV7-9 to TRBJ2-1, with 7 bases identical to TRBD1. CDR3 length: 17 amino acids. Per the germline V gene, CDR1 is SEHNR and CDR2 is FQNEAQ (reference sequence). Unmatched junction bases numbered 8, after V lost 3 bases and J lost 0 bases. The DNA for the CDR3 is TGTGCCAGCAGCTTCCCTGCGCAGGGGGTCTCCTACAATGAGCAGTTCTTC. As protein: CASSFPAQGVSYNEQFF.

This rearrangement joins TRBV15 to TRBJ2-2, with D perhaps matching TRBD2 (5 bases). Germline V gene lookup returns CDR1 LNHNV and CDR2 YYDKDF (reference sequence). The V end lost 0 bases, the J end lost 3 bases, and 17 bases lay between the germline ends. The CDR3 runs to 18 residues. CDR3 residues: CATSRDRGGVGYTGELFF. In DNA form, the CDR3 reads TGTGCCACCAGCAGAGATAGAGGAGGCGTTGGTTACACCGGGGAGCTGTTTTTT.

This clone has only one observation. The chain employs TRBV5-4 and TRBJ1-2; perhaps TRBD1 as D (6 bases). The CDR3 has 14 residues. In germline, CDR1 is SGHNT, CDR2 YYREEE (reference sequence). V lost 0 bases and J 7 bases, leaving 13 bases between the germline ends. The CDR3 spells CASSLEDSSPGYTF. CDR3 sequence (DNA): TGTGCCAGCAGCTTGGAGGACAGTAGCCCTGGCTACACCTTC.

A word on this clone: A read error may account for a junction end that differs from germline. The chain carries TRBV7-7 and TRBJ1-1, with D hard to call. The CDR3 spans 13 residues. CDR1 and CDR2 from the germline V gene are SSHAT and FNYEAQ (reference sequence). The CDR3 sequence: CASSFDLNTEAFF. DNA for the CDR3: TGTGCTAGCAGCTTTGACTTGAACACTGAAGCTTTCTTT.

This clone was picked up one time. V usage is TRBV11-3 and J usage is TRBJ2-7, with D unresolved. The ends were cut back, 0 bases at V and 2 bases at J, with 5 bases in the middle. Germline values: CDR1 SGHNT, CDR2 YENEEA. The CDR3 is 13 amino acids. CDR3 amino acids: CASSLETTYEQYF. The CDR3 DNA reads as TGTGCCAGCAGCTTAGAGACAACCTACGAGCAGTACTTC.

This sequence joins TRBV5-1 and TRBJ1-2; maybe TRBD1 (5 bases). The CDR3 has 17 amino acids. Germline V gives CDR1 SGHRS, CDR2 YFSETQ. V lost 2 bases and J 0 bases, leaving 17 bases between the germline ends. The CDR3 spells CASSFAPTGSANYGYTF. The CDR3 bases are TGCGCCAGCAGCTTCGCTCCCACAGGCTCAGCTAACTATGGCTACACCTTC.

The chain joins TRBV11-3 to TRBJ2-7, with TRBD2 matching over 7 bases. J lost 3 bases, V lost 5 bases, and 4 bases had no gene match. The CDR3 is 13 amino acids. CDR1 and CDR2 from the germline V gene are SGHNT and YENEEA. The CDR3 here is CASSIGLDYEQYF. Written as DNA, the CDR3 is TGTGCCAGCAGCATCGGACTAGACTACGAGCAGTACTTC.

The chain combines TRBV30 with TRBJ2-5, with 11 bases matching TRBD2. The end of the DNA aligns better with TRBJ2-7, so the J call may be wrong. Germline-derived CDR1 and CDR2 are GTSNPN and SVGIG (reference sequence). The CDR3 length is 15 residues. Here the CDR3 DNA reads TGTGCCTGGAGTGTAACTAGCGGGAGCATGTCCGAGCAGTACTTC. It specifies CAWSVTSGSMSEQYF.

This chain joins TRBV27 and TRBJ1-5; 7 positions agree with TRBD1. Germline CDR1 MNHEY, CDR2 SMNVEV (reference sequence). V lost 5 bases, J lost 0 bases, and 13 bases stayed unmatched. The CDR3 covers 18 residues. The CDR3 sequence: CASSARDSLKYSNQPQHF. The DNA for the CDR3 is TGTGCCAGCAGTGCCCGGGACAGCCTAAAGTATAGCAATCAGCCCCAGCATTTT.

This rearrangement joins TRBV5-4 to TRBJ2-1, with 9 bases matching TRBD2. CDR1 and CDR2 (germline): SGHNT, YYREEE (reference sequence). With 0 bases clipped from V and 0 bases from J, the junction kept 1 base outside the gene matches. The CDR3 totals 16 residues. CDR3 nucleotides: TGTGCCAGCAGCTTGGGACTAGCGGCCTCCTACAATGAGCAGTTCTTC. It yields the protein CASSLGLAASYNEQFF.

This clone was counted once. The chain has TRBV27 and TRBJ1-1; D not certain. The CDR3 has 14 residues. Trimming pared 5 bases from V and 3 bases from J, leaving 13 bases between. Germline-derived CDR1 and CDR2 are MNHEY and SMNVEV (reference sequence). The chain's CDR3 is CASSAIPVDTEAFF. Written as DNA, the CDR3 is TGTGCCAGCAGTGCAATCCCGGTGGACACTGAAGCTTTCTTT.

The chain recombines TRBV23-1 with TRBJ2-7; D might be TRBD1 (5 bases). TRBV23-1 is an ORF, and what it does is uncertain. The CDR3 is 14 amino acids. Between the trimmed V and J ends, which lost 7 bases and 2 bases, there was a span of 15 bases. CDR3 DNA: TGCGCCAGCAAGAATCTTCAGGACACCTACGAGCAGTACTTC. It codes for CASKNLQDTYEQYF.

J is TRBJ1-5 and V is TRBV30, with TRBD1 identical over 7 bases. The V and J ends lost 5 bases and 4 bases, in that order; junction bases with no gene match: 5. Looked up from germline, CDR1 is GTSNPN and CDR2 is SVGIG (reference sequence). The CDR3 loop spans 13 amino acids. The CDR3, as DNA: TGTGCCTGGCAGAAGGGGGCTAATCAGCCCCAGCATTTT. It yields the protein CAWQKGANQPQHF.

The chain recombines TRBV11-2 with TRBJ2-7; 12 nucleotides line up with TRBD2. V dropped 0 bases and J dropped 4; count of bases not matched to a gene: 10. Germline V gene sequence: CDR1 SGHAT, CDR2 FQNNGV. The CDR3 contains 18 residues. The CDR3 sequence: CASSLDIAGTSGSYEQYF. CDR3 DNA: TGTGCCAGCAGCTTAGACATCGCAGGGACTAGCGGGTCGTACGAGCAGTACTTC. Supplemented by reference TRBV11-2 and TRBJ2-7, the full variable domain reads EAGVAQSPRYKIIEKRQSVAFWCNPISGHATLYWYQQILGQGPKLLIQFQNNGVVDDSQLPKDRFSAERLKGVDSTLKIQPAKLEDSAVYLCASSLDIAGTSGSYEQYFGPGTRLTVT.

V and J are TRBV5-1 and TRBJ2-7; D unresolved. The germline V and J ends were trimmed by 1 base and 4 bases, with 18 bases remaining between them. The length of the CDR3 is 16 residues. Looked up from germline, CDR1 is SGHRS and CDR2 is YFSETQ. CDR3 region: CASSLLVGDGEYEQYF. The DNA of the CDR3 is TGCGCCAGCAGCTTGCTCGTCGGTGACGGAGAGTACGAGCAGTACTTC. The complete variable domain, with remaining parts taken from reference TRBV5-1 and TRBJ2-7, reads KAGVTQTPRYLIKTRGQQVTLSCSPISGHRSVSWYQQTPGQGLQFLFEYFSETQRNKGNFPGRFSGRQFSNSRSEMNVSTLELGDSALYLCASSLLVGDGEYEQYFGPGTRLTVT.

A single count supports this clone. The chain uses TRBV11-2 and TRBJ2-7; a possible D gene is TRBD2 (5 bases). There are 13 residues in the CDR3. Germline CDR1 and CDR2: SGHAT and FQNNGV. Trimming shortened V by 4 bases and J by 4 bases, and 11 bases separated the two germline ends. The DNA for the CDR3 is TGTGCCAGCAGCTGGGCGGGTGGGTACGAGCAGTACTTC. Translation gives CASSWAGGYEQYF.

As concerns this clone: This sample also contains other DNA sequences that code for the same CDR3. The V and J genes are TRBV6-1 and TRBJ2-5, with D maybe TRBD2 (5 bases). This CDR3 has 13 residues. CDR1 and CDR2 (germline): MNHNS, SASEGT. Between the trimmed V and J ends, which lost 1 base and 4 bases, there was a span of 7 bases. CDR3 sequence (DNA): TGTGCCAGCAGTGAAGGAGGGCGAGAGACCCAGTACTTC. This gives the protein CASSEGGRETQYF.

On this clone: At one end the junction does not follow the germline gene, possibly because of a read error. The chain carries TRBV7-2 and TRBJ2-1; TRBD2 agrees at 10 bases. Looked up from germline, CDR1 is SGHTA and CDR2 is FQGNSA. The CDR3 contains 15 residues. CDR3 DNA sequence: TGTGCCAGCAGCCTAGCGGGAGTGGTCTACAATGAGCAGTTCTTC. This encodes CASSLAGVVYNEQFF.

The chain links TRBV4-2 to TRBJ2-7; 9 bases align to TRBD2. Looked up from germline, CDR1 is LGHNA and CDR2 is YNFKEQ. With V trimmed by 3 bases and J by 3 bases, 12 bases remained unmatched. The CDR3 totals 17 residues. In nucleotides, the CDR3 is TGTGCCAGCAGCCACCGGGCAGGCGGGAGGGAAGTCTACGAGCAGTACTTC. It codes for CASSHRAGGREVYEQYF.